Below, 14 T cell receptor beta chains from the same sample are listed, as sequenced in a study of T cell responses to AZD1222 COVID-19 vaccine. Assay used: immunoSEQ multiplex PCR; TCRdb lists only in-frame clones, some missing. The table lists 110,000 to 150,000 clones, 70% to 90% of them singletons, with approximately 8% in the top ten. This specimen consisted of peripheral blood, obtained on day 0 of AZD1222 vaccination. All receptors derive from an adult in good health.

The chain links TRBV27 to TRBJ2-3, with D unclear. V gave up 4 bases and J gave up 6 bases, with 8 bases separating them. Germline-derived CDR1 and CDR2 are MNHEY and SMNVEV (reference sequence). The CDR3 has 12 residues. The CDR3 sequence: CASSSSLDTQYF. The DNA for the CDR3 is TGTGCCAGCAGTTCCTCTCTGGATACGCAGTATTTT.

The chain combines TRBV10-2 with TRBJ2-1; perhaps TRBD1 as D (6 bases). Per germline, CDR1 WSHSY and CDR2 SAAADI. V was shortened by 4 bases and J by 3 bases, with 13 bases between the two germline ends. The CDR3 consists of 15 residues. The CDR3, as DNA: TGCGCCAGCAGTGTAATGGGACAAGGCTACAATGAGCAGTTCTTC. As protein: CASSVMGQGYNEQFF.

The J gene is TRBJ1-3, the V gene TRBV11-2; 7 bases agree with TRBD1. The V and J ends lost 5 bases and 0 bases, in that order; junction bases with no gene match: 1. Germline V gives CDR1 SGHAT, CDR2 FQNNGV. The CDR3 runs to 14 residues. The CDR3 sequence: CASSRDSSGNTIYF. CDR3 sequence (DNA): TGTGCCAGCAGCCGGGACAGCTCTGGAAACACCATATATTTT. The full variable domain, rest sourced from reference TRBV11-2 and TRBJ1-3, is EAGVAQSPRYKIIEKRQSVAFWCNPISGHATLYWYQQILGQGPKLLIQFQNNGVVDDSQLPKDRFSAERLKGVDSTLKIQPAKLEDSAVYLCASSRDSSGNTIYFGEGSWLTVV.

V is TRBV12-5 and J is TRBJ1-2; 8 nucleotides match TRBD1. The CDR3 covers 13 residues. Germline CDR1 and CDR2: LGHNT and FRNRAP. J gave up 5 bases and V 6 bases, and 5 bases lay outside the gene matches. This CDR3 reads CASGTGGDYGYTF. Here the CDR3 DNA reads TGTGCTAGTGGCACAGGGGGGGATTATGGCTACACCTTC.

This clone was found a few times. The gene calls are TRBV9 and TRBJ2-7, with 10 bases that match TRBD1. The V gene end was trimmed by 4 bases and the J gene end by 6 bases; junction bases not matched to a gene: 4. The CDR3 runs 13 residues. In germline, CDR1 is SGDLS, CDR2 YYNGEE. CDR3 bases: TGTGCCAGCAGCTACCGGGACAGGGGCGAGCAGTACTTC. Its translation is CASSYRDRGEQYF.

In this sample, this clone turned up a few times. The CDR3 nucleotides read TGTGCCTGGTCCGAACTTCGACAGGGTGGCTACACCTTC. Protein product: CAWSELRQGGYTF. The rearrangement joins TRBV30 to TRBJ1-2; 7 positions match TRBD1. The CDR3 consists of 13 residues. CDR1 is GTSNPN and CDR2 is SVGIG in the germline V gene (reference sequence). Trimming removed 5 bases from V and 7 bases from J; junction bases left unmatched: 10. The complete variable domain, with remaining parts taken from reference TRBV30 and TRBJ1-2, reads SQTIHQWPATLVQPVGSPLSLECTVEGTSNPNLYWYRQAAGRGLQLLFYSVGIGQISSEVPQNLSASRPQDRQFILSSKKLLLSDSGFYLCAWSELRQGGYTFGSGTRLTVV.

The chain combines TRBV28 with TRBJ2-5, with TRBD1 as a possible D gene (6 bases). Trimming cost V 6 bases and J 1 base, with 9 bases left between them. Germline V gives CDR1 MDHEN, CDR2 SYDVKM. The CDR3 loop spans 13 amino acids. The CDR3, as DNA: TGTGCCAGCAGGGAACAGGGCCAAGAGACCCAGTACTTC. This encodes CASREQGQETQYF. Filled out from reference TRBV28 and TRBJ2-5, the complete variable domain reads DVKVTQSSRYLVKRTGEKVFLECVQDMDHENMFWYRQDPGLGLRLIYFSYDVKMKEKGDIPEGYSVSREKKERFSLILESASTNQTSMYLCASREQGQETQYFGPGTRLLVL.

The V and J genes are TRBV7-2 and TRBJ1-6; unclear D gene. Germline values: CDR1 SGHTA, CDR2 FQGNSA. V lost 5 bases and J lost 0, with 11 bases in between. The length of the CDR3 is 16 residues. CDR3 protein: CASSPNLSSYNSPLHF. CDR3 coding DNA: TGTGCCAGCAGCCCTAACTTGAGCTCCTATAATTCACCCCTCCACTTT.

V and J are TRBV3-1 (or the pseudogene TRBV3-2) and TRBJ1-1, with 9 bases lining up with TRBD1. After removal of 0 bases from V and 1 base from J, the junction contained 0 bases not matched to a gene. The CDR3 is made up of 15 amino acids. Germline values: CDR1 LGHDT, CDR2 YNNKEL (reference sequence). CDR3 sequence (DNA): TGTGCCAGCAGCCAAGAGGACAGGGGGAACACTGAAGCTTTCTTT. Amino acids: CASSQEDRGNTEAFF.

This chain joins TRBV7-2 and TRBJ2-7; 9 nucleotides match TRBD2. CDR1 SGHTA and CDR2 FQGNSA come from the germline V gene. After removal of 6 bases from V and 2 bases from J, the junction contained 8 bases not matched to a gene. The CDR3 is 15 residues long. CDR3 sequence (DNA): TGTGCCAGCAGTCCCGTCGCGGGGGGGACCTACGAGCAGTACTTC. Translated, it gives CASSPVAGGTYEQYF.

The CDR3: CASSAPGGRTGEQFF. The CDR3 DNA follows: TGCGCCAGCAGCGCGCCTGGCGGGAGGACGGGGGAGCAGTTCTTC. J is TRBJ2-1 and V is TRBV4-1; 8 nucleotides align to TRBD2. CDR1 MGHRA and CDR2 YSYEKL come from the germline V gene. V shed 5 bases and J 10 bases; nucleotides not matched to a gene: 13. The length of the CDR3 is 15 residues.

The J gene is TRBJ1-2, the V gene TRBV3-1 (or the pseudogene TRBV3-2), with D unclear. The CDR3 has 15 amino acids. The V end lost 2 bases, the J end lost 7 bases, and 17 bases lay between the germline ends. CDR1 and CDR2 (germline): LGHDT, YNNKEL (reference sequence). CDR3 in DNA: TGTGCCAGCAGCCAACCTAACGCGGTTTCACGTGGCTACACCTTC. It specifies CASSQPNAVSRGYTF.

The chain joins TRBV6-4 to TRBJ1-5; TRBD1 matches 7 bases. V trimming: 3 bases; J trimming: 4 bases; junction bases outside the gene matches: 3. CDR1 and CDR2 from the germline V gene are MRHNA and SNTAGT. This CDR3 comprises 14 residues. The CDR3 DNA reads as TGTGCCAGCAGTGAGAAACAGGGGAATCAGCCCCAGCATTTT. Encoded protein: CASSEKQGNQPQHF.

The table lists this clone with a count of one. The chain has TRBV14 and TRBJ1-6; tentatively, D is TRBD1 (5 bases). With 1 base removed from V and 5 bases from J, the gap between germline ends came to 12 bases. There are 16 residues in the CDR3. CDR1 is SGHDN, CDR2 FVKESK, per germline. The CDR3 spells CASSQARGLNNSPLHF. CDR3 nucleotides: TGTGCCAGCAGCCAAGCGCGGGGGTTGAATAATTCACCCCTCCACTTT.